These 13 T cell receptor beta chains came from one sample sequenced in a study of blood T cell repertoires in COVID-19. The protocol was immunoSEQ multiplex PCR, while the TCRdb copy is restricted to in-frame clones and leaves out a portion. The sample carries 50,000 to 70,000 clones, about three quarters recorded once. Sequenced input: peripheral blood. The receptors here all came from a man aged 50-60 years with active or convalescent COVID-19.

V is TRBV10-3 and J is TRBJ1-1; a weak D match, TRBD1 (6 bases). V dropped 4 bases and J dropped 0 bases, with 12 bases sitting between them. The CDR3 runs to 15 residues. The germline CDR1 and CDR2 sequences are ENHRY and SYGVKD. The CDR3: CAISVQGSMNTEAFF. The CDR3 DNA reads TGTGCCATCAGTGTACAGGGCTCGATGAACACTGAAGCTTTCTTT.

The CDR3 is CASSLVLQGATEAFF. For the CDR3, the DNA is TGTGCCAGCAGCTTAGTCTTACAGGGCGCCACTGAAGCTTTCTTT. The gene calls are TRBV7-8 and TRBJ1-1; possible D gene TRBD1, 6 bases. The CDR3 loop spans 15 amino acids. Germline lookup yields CDR1 SGHVS and CDR2 FQNEAQ. Trimming removed 1 base at V and 4 bases at J, with 13 bases between.

The chain links TRBV7-9 to TRBJ2-3, with 15 bases lining up with TRBD2. The trim removed 5 bases at V and 2 bases at J, leaving 5 bases unmatched. The germline V gene encodes CDR1 SEHNR and CDR2 FQNEAQ (reference sequence). The CDR3 spans 17 residues. The CDR3: CASSRGLAGGFTDTQYF. CDR3 in DNA: TGTGCCAGCAGCCGGGGACTAGCGGGGGGTTTCACAGATACGCAGTATTTT.

V and J are TRBV10-1 and TRBJ2-1; no clear D gene. The germline CDR1 and CDR2 sequences are WNHNN and SYGVQD (reference sequence). V was shortened by 6 bases and J by 7 bases, with 16 bases between the two germline ends. This CDR3 has 14 amino acids. The CDR3 nucleotides are TGCGCCAGCAGCTTTGACTTGACCTTTAATGAGCAGTTCTTC. Amino acids: CASSFDLTFNEQFF.

The J gene is TRBJ2-1, the V gene TRBV2; 10 nucleotides match TRBD1. Germline values: CDR1 SNHLY, CDR2 FYNNEI. V lost 8 bases and J lost 3; bases outside the gene matches: 4. The CDR3 sequence is 14 residues long. CDR3 region: CASRRDRGYNEQFF. For the CDR3, the DNA is TGTGCCAGCCGCCGGGACAGGGGCTACAATGAGCAGTTCTTC.

V gene TRBV7-9 combines with J gene TRBJ1-5; no firm D call. The CDR3 is made up of 12 amino acids. Germline loops: CDR1 SEHNR, CDR2 FQNEAQ (reference sequence). The V end was cut by 1 base, the J end by 7 bases, with 5 bases between. DNA for the CDR3: TGTGCCAGCAGCTTAGACTGGCAGCCCCAGCATTTT. It encodes CASSLDWQPQHF. The whole variable domain, filled in from reference TRBV7-9 and TRBJ1-5, reads DTGVSQNPRHKITKRGQNVTFRCDPISEHNRLYWYRQTLGQGPEFLTYFQNEAQLEKSRLLSDRFSAERPKGSFSTLEIQRTEQGDSAMYLCASSLDWQPQHFGDGTRLSIL.

The chain employs TRBV19 and TRBJ2-7; 12 bases are a match to TRBD2. The CDR3 has 16 residues. Per germline, CDR1 LNHDA and CDR2 SQIVND (reference sequence). V lost 5 bases, J lost 6 bases, and 11 bases stayed unmatched. The CDR3 DNA sequence: TGTGCCAGTAGTCGTGAACTAGCGGGAGGACAGTTCGAGCAGTACTTC. Amino acid sequence: CASSRELAGGQFEQYF. The whole variable domain, filled in from reference TRBV19 and TRBJ2-7, reads DGGITQSPKYLFRKEGQNVTLSCEQNLNHDAMYWYRQDPGQGLRLIYYSQIVNDFQKGDIAEGYSVSREKKESFPLTVTSAQKNPTAFYLCASSRELAGGQFEQYFGPGTRLTVT.

The chain combines TRBV19 with TRBJ2-2; 8 nucleotides agree with TRBD2. V gave up 6 bases and J gave up 6 bases; unmatched junction bases: 6. CDR3 length: 14 residues. Germline CDR1 is LNHDA and CDR2 is SQIVND (reference sequence). The DNA of the CDR3 is TGTGCCAGTAGGCCTCCGGGACTAGCCGGGGAGCTGTTTTTT. It specifies CASRPPGLAGELFF.

V gene TRBV19 combines with J gene TRBJ1-1; the D gene is possibly TRBD1 (5 bases). The germline CDR1 and CDR2 sequences are LNHDA and SQIVND (reference sequence). The CDR3 extends over 13 amino acids. The CDR3 loop reads CPTHVGVGGGAFF. The CDR3 DNA reads as TGTCCCACCCATGTGGGGGTGGGGGGGGGAGCTTTCTTT.

The chain is built from TRBV5-1 and TRBJ2-2; 7 nucleotides align to TRBD2. Germline V gives CDR1 SGHRS, CDR2 YFSETQ. This CDR3 region has 16 residues. V dropped 4 bases and J dropped 5; count of bases not matched to a gene: 11. Written as DNA, the CDR3 is TGCGCCAGCAGCCCATCTTGGACTAGTTCGACCGGGGAGCTGTTTTTT. The encoded protein is CASSPSWTSSTGELFF. Full variable domain (missing parts from reference TRBV5-1 and TRBJ2-2): KAGVTQTPRYLIKTRGQQVTLSCSPISGHRSVSWYQQTPGQGLQFLFEYFSETQRNKGNFPGRFSGRQFSNSRSEMNVSTLELGDSALYLCASSPSWTSSTGELFFGEGSRLTVL.

Only a few counts were recorded for this clone. The chain links TRBV9 to TRBJ1-2; D possibly corresponds to TRBD1 (6 bases). CDR3 length: 14 amino acids. CDR1 and CDR2 from the germline V gene are SGDLS and YYNGEE. Trimming left V 4 bases short and J 3 bases short, with 13 bases between. The CDR3 loop reads CASSPAGTHYGYTF. The CDR3 DNA follows: TGTGCCAGCAGCCCCGCCGGGACACACTATGGCTACACCTTC.

V gene TRBV5-1 combines with J gene TRBJ1-2, with a possible D match to TRBD1 (6 bases). This CDR3 is built from 14 residues. Germline lookup yields CDR1 SGHRS and CDR2 YFSETQ. The V end lost 4 bases, the J end lost 4 bases, and 14 bases lay between the germline ends. This CDR3 is CASSRGGDSYGYTF. CDR3 in DNA: TGCGCCAGCAGCCGAGGGGGAGACAGCTATGGCTACACCTTC.

The chain uses TRBV12-3 or TRBV12-4 and TRBJ1-2; 7 positions match TRBD1. The CDR3 covers 13 residues. V lost 6 bases to trimming and J lost 4 bases; unmatched junction nucleotides: 5. Written as DNA, the CDR3 is TGTGCCAGCAGCCCCACAGGGGTCTATGGCTACACCTTC. This translates into CASSPTGVYGYTF.